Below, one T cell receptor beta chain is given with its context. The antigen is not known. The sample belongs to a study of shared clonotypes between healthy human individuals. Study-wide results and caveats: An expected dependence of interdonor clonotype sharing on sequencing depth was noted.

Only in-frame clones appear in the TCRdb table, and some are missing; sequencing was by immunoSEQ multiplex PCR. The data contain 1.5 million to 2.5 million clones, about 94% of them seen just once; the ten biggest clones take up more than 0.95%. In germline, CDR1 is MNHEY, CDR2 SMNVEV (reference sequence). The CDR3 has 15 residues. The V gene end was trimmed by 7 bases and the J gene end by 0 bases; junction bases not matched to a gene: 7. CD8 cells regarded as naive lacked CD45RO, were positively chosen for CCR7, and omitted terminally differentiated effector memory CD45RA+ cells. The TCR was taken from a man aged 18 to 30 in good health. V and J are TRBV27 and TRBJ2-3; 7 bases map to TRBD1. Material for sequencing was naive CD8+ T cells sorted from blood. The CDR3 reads CASNPIGGSTDTQYF. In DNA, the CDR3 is TGTGCCAGCAATCCAATAGGGGGCAGCACAGATACGCAGTATTTT.